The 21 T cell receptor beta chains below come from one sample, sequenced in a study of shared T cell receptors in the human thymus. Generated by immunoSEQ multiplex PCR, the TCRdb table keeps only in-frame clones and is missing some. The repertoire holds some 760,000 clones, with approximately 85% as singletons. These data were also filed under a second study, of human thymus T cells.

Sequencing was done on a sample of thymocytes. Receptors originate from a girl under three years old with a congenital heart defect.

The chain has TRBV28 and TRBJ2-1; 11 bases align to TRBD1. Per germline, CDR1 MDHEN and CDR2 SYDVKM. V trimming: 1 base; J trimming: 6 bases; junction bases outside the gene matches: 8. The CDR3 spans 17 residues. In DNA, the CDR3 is TGTGCCAGCAGTTTATCCCTCGGGACAGGGGGGCCCAATGAGCAGTTCTTC. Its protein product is CASSLSLGTGGPNEQFF.

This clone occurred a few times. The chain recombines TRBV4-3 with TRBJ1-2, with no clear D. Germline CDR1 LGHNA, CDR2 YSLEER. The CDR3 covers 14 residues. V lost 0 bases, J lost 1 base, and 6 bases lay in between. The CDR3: CASSQEAHNYGYTF. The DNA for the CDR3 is TGCGCCAGCAGCCAAGAGGCCCATAACTATGGCTACACCTTC.

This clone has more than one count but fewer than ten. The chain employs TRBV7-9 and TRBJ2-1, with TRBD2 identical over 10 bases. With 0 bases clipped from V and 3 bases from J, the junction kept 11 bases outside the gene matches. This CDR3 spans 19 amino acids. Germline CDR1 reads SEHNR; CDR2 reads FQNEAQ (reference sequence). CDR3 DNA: TGTGCCAGCAGCTTAGCGGTACTAGCGGGGCCGGAAATCTACAATGAGCAGTTCTTC. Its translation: CASSLAVLAGPEIYNEQFF. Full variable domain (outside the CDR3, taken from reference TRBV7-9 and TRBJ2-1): DTGVSQNPRHKITKRGQNVTFRCDPISEHNRLYWYRQTLGQGPEFLTYFQNEAQLEKSRLLSDRFSAERPKGSFSTLEIQRTEQGDSAMYLCASSLAVLAGPEIYNEQFFGPGTRLTVL.

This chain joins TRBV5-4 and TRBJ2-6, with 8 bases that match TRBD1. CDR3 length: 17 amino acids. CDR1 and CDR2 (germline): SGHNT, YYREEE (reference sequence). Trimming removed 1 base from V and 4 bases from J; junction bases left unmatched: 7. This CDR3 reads CASSLLRQGPGANVLTF. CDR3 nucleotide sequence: TGTGCCAGCAGCTTGCTCCGACAGGGGCCGGGGGCCAACGTCCTGACTTTC.

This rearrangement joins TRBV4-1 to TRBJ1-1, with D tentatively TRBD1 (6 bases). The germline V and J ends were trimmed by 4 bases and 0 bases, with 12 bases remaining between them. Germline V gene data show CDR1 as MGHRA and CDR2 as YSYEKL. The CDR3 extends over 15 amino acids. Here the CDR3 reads CASSLGHPLNTEAFF. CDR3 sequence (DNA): TGCGCCAGCAGCCTGGGACACCCCTTGAACACTGAAGCTTTCTTT.

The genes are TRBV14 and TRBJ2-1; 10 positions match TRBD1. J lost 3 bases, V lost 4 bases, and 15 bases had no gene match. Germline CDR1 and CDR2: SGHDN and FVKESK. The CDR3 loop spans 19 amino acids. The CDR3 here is CASSPKPGTGARFYNEQFF. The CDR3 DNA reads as TGTGCCAGCAGCCCTAAACCCGGGACAGGGGCCCGATTCTACAATGAGCAGTTCTTC.

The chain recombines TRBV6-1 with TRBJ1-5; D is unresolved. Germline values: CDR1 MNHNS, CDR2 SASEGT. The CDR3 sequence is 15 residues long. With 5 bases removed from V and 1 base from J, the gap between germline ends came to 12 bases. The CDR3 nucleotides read TGTGCCAGCAGTCTCGAACAGAGAAGCAATCAGCCCCAGCATTTT. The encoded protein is CASSLEQRSNQPQHF.

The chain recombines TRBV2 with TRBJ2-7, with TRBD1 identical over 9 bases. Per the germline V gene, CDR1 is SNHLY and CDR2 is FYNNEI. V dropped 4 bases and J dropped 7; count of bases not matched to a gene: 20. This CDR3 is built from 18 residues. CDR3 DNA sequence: TGTGCCAGCAGTGTATGGTATTTGGGACAGGGAAATTCGGGTGAGCAGTACTTC. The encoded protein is CASSVWYLGQGNSGEQYF.

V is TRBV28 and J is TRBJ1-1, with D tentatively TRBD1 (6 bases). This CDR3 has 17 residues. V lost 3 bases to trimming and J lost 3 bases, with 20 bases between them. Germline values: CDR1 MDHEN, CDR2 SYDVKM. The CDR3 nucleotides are TGTGCCAGCAGTTTCCGGAAACAGGGAGAGAAGGACACTGAAGCTTTCTTT. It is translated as CASSFRKQGEKDTEAFF.

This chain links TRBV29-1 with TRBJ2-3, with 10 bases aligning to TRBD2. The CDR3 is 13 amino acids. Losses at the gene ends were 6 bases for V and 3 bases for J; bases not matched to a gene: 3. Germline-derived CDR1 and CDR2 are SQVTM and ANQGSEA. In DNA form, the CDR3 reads TGCAGCGTCATAGCGGGGGGTACAGATACGCAGTATTTT. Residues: CSVIAGGTDTQYF.

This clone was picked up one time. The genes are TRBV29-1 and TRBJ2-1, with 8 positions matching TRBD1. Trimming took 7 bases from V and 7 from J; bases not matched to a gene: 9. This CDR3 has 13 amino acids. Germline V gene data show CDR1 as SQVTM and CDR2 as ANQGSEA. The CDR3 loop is CSDLWTGPNEQFF. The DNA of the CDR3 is TGCAGCGACCTTTGGACAGGGCCTAATGAGCAGTTCTTC.

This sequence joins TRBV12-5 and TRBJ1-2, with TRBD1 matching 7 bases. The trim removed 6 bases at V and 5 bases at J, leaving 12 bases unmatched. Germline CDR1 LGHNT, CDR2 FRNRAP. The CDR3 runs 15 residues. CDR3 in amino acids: CASGLYRGLSYGYTF. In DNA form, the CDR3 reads TGTGCTAGTGGCCTATACAGGGGACTCTCTTATGGCTACACCTTC.

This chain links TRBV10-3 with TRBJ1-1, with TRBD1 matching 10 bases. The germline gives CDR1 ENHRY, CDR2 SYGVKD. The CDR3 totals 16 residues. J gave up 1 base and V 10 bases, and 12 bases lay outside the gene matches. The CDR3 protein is CANSPGQGIENTEAFF. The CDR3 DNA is TGTGCCAACTCCCCGGGACAGGGGATTGAGAACACTGAAGCTTTCTTT.

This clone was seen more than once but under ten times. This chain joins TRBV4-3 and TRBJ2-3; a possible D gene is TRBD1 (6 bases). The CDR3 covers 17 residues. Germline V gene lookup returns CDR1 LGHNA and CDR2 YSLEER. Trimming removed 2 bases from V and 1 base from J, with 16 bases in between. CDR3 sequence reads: CASSQQGKPPGTDTQYF. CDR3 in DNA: TGCGCCAGCAGCCAACAGGGGAAGCCCCCGGGCACAGATACGCAGTATTTT.

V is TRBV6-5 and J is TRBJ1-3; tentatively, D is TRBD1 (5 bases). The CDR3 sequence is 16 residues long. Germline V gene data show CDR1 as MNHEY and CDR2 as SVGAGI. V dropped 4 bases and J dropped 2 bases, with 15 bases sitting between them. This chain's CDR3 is CASSLSQGNAGNTIYF. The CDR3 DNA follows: TGTGCCAGCAGTTTAAGCCAGGGCAATGCTGGAAACACCATATATTTT.

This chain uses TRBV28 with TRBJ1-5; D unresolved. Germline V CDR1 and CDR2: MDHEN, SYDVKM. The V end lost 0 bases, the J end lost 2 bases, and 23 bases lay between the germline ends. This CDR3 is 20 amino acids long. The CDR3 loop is CASSLCIFPGGVRGNQPQHF. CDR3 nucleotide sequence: TGTGCCAGCAGTTTATGCATTTTCCCGGGTGGAGTGCGCGGCAATCAGCCCCAGCATTTT.

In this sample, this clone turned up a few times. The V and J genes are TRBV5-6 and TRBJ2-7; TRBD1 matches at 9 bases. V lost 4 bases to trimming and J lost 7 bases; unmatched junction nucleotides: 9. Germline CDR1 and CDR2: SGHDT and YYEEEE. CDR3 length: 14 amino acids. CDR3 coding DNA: TGTGCCAGCAGCGTGGACAGGGGATTGCGGGAGCAGTACTTC. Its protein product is CASSVDRGLREQYF.

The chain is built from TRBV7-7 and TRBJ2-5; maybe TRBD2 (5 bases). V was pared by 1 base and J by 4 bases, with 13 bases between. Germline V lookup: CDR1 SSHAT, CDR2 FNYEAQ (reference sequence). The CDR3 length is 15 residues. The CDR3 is CASSLGRGPGETQYF. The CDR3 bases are TGTGCCAGCAGCTTAGGTCGGGGTCCTGGAGAGACCCAGTACTTC.

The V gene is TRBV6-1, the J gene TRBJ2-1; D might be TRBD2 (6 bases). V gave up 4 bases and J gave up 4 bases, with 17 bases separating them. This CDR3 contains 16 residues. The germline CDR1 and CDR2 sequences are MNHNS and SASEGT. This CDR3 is CASSGGVRDLYNEQFF. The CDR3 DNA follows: TGTGCCAGCAGTGGCGGGGTGAGGGATTTATACAATGAGCAGTTCTTC.

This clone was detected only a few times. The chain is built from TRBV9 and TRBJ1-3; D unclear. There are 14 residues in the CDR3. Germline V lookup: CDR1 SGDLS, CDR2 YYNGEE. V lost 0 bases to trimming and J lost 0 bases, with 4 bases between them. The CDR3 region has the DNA TGTGCCAGCAGCGTAGTCCACTCTGGAAACACCATATATTTT. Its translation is CASSVVHSGNTIYF.

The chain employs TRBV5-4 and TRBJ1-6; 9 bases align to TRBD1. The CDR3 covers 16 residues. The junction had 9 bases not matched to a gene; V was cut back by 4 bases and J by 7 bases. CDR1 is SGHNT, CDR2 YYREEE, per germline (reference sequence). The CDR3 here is CASSLLRTGVNSPLHF. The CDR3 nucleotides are TGTGCCAGCAGCCTTCTACGGACAGGGGTAAATTCACCCCTCCACTTT.